The rows below give T cell receptor beta chains drawn from one sample of a study of cytomegalovirus exposure and HLA in healthy donors. Method: immunoSEQ multiplex PCR; TCRdb's copy keeps in-frame clones and lacks some. Of 150,000 to 200,000 clones listed, 75% to 90% are singletons. Material: PBMCs. All receptors derive from a woman aged 18-29 years in good health and CMV-seronegative. CDR3s include the opening cysteine and the closing phenylalanine or tryptophan. A D gene is named only where the DNA matches it firmly. Expanded clones get a size class; other rows say once, few or many, or leave the size out.

V gene: TRBV7-3
J gene: TRBJ2-3
D gene: TRBD2
clone size: .
CDR3 protein: CASSLTSSGSDTQYF
CDR3 DNA: TGTGCCAGCAGCTTAACGTCTAGCGGGAGTGATACGCAGTATTTT

V gene: TRBV6-5
J gene: TRBJ2-7
D gene: .
clone size: .
CDR3 protein: CASNPQGGQNYEQYF
CDR3 DNA: TGTGCCAGCAATCCCCAGGGGGGACAGAACTACGAGCAGTACTTC

V gene: TRBV6-5
J gene: TRBJ1-2
D gene: TRBD1
clone size: .
CDR3 protein: CATLKKTGSYGYTF
CDR3 DNA: TGTGCCACCCTAAAGAAGACAGGGAGCTATGGCTACACCTTC

V gene: TRBV19
J gene: TRBJ1-4
D gene: .
clone size: .
CDR3 protein: CASSIDWQGRTNEKLFF
CDR3 DNA: TGTGCCAGTAGTATAGATTGGCAGGGCCGAACTAATGAAAAACTGTTTTTT

V gene: TRBV5-1
J gene: TRBJ1-4
D gene: .
clone size: few
CDR3 protein: CASGPGTNNEKLFF
CDR3 DNA: TGCGCCAGCGGCCCCGGGACAAATAATGAAAAACTGTTTTTT

V gene: TRBV6-6
J gene: TRBJ2-1
D gene: TRBD2
clone size: .
CDR3 protein: CASSYSGTIFNEQFF
CDR3 DNA: TGTGCCAGCAGTTACTCGGGGACTATCTTTAATGAGCAGTTCTTC

V gene: TRBV5-4
J gene: TRBJ2-1
D gene: .
clone size: .
CDR3 protein: CASSLGSQEQFF
CDR3 DNA: TGTGCCAGCAGCTTGGGGAGCCAGGAGCAGTTCTTC

V gene: TRBV13
J gene: TRBJ1-6
D gene: TRBD1
clone size: few
CDR3 protein: CASSESTGTRYNSPLHF
CDR3 DNA: TGTGCCAGCAGCGAATCGACAGGGACACGGTATAATTCACCCCTCCACTTT

V gene: TRBV28
J gene: TRBJ1-1
D gene: TRBD1
clone size: .
CDR3 protein: CASTSAGTGVTEAFF
CDR3 DNA: TGTGCCAGCACCTCAGCGGGGACAGGGGTCACTGAAGCTTTCTTT

V gene: TRBV5-1
J gene: TRBJ2-5
D gene: .
clone size: few
CDR3 protein: CASSLEAGPQETQYF
CDR3 DNA: TGCGCCAGCAGCTTGGAGGCAGGGCCCCAAGAGACCCAGTACTTC

V gene: TRBV4-1
J gene: TRBJ1-4
D gene: TRBD1
clone size: .
CDR3 protein: CASSQGQGLEKLFF
CDR3 DNA: TGCGCCAGCAGCCAAGGACAGGGGCTTGAAAAACTGTTTTTT

V gene: TRBV5-6
J gene: TRBJ1-4
D gene: .
clone size: .
CDR3 protein: CASSLSNTEKLFF
CDR3 DNA: TGTGCCAGCAGCTTGTCCAACACTGAAAAACTGTTTTTT

V gene: TRBV7-8
J gene: TRBJ1-4
D gene: .
clone size: .
CDR3 protein: CASSPDSEVWEKLFF
CDR3 DNA: TGTGCCAGCAGCCCAGATTCCGAAGTTTGGGAAAAACTGTTTTTT

V gene: TRBV28
J gene: TRBJ2-1
D gene: TRBD2
clone size: .
CDR3 protein: CASSPAIAGHYNEQFF
CDR3 DNA: TGTGCCAGCAGTCCGGCCATAGCGGGACATTACAATGAGCAGTTCTTC

V gene: TRBV6-1
J gene: TRBJ1-4
D gene: .
clone size: .
CDR3 protein: CASSEVPTWSPTNEKLFF
CDR3 DNA: TGTGCCAGCAGTGAAGTCCCGACATGGTCCCCAACTAATGAAAAACTGTTTTTT

V gene: TRBV5-6
J gene: TRBJ1-1
D gene: .
clone size: .
CDR3 protein: CASSLGGVAEAFF
CDR3 DNA: TGTGCCAGCAGCTTGGGGGGGGTCGCTGAAGCTTTCTTT

V gene: TRBV28
J gene: TRBJ1-4
D gene: .
clone size: few
CDR3 protein: CASRQGNREKLFF
CDR3 DNA: TGTGCCAGCAGGCAGGGTAATAGGGAAAAACTGTTTTTT

V gene: TRBV29-1
J gene: TRBJ2-4
D gene: .
clone size: once
CDR3 protein: CSVEVDRLGSQYF
CDR3 DNA: TGCAGCGTTGAAGTCGATAGGCTTGGGAGTCAGTACTTC

V gene: TRBV7-8
J gene: TRBJ1-2
D gene: .
clone size: .
CDR3 protein: CASSLEVRRGNYGYTF
CDR3 DNA: TGTGCCAGCAGCTTAGAAGTCCGCAGGGGAAACTATGGCTACACCTTC

V gene: TRBV6-6
J gene: TRBJ1-1
D gene: .
clone size: once
CDR3 protein: CASSYSDSLNTEAFF
CDR3 DNA: TGTGCCAGCAGTTACTCCGACAGTTTGAACACTGAAGCTTTCTTT

V gene: TRBV5-5
J gene: TRBJ2-7
D gene: .
clone size: .
CDR3 protein: CASSLRDGGFYEQYF
CDR3 DNA: TGTGCCAGCAGCTTGAGGGACGGAGGGTTTTACGAGCAGTACTTC

V gene: TRBV9
J gene: TRBJ1-2
D gene: TRBD1
clone size: .
CDR3 protein: CASSVVETGGDGYTF
CDR3 DNA: TGTGCCAGCAGCGTAGTTGAGACAGGGGGCGATGGCTACACCTTC

V gene: TRBV19
J gene: TRBJ2-4
D gene: .
clone size: .
CDR3 protein: CASSIVGKGGFLAKNIQYF
CDR3 DNA: TGTGCCAGTAGTATAGTAGGAAAGGGAGGTTTTCTAGCCAAAAACATTCAGTACTTC

V gene: TRBV10-1
J gene: TRBJ2-2
D gene: TRBD1
clone size: .
CDR3 protein: CASSGGTGEMTGELFF
CDR3 DNA: TGCGCCAGCAGTGGGGGGACAGGGGAGATGACCGGGGAGCTGTTTTTT

V gene: TRBV6-5
J gene: TRBJ2-7
D gene: .
clone size: .
CDR3 protein: CASSQGQFYEQYF
CDR3 DNA: TGTGCCAGCAGCCAAGGACAATTCTACGAGCAGTACTTC

V gene: TRBV6-1
J gene: TRBJ2-1
D gene: .
clone size: .
CDR3 protein: CASKTGWSLYNEQFF
CDR3 DNA: TGTGCCAGCAAAACGGGGTGGTCCTTATACAATGAGCAGTTCTTC

V gene: TRBV2
J gene: TRBJ1-1
D gene: .
clone size: .
CDR3 protein: CASSEEGTRKAFF
CDR3 DNA: TGTGCCAGCAGTGAAGAGGGGACTCGAAAAGCTTTCTTT

V gene: TRBV27
J gene: TRBJ2-3
D gene: .
clone size: .
CDR3 protein: CASRLTTYLTDTQYF
CDR3 DNA: TGTGCCAGCAGACTGACAACATACCTCACAGATACGCAGTATTTT

V gene: TRBV5-1
J gene: TRBJ2-7
D gene: .
clone size: .
CDR3 protein: CASSLPGTYEQYF
CDR3 DNA: TGCGCCAGCAGCTTGCCAGGAACCTACGAGCAGTACTTC

V gene: TRBV29-1
J gene: TRBJ1-1
D gene: .
clone size: .
CDR3 protein: CSVGSAGGNTEAFF
CDR3 DNA: TGCAGCGTTGGGTCAGCGGGTGGGAACACTGAAGCTTTCTTT

V gene: TRBV11-2
J gene: TRBJ1-6
D gene: .
clone size: .
CDR3 protein: CASSRRWQNNSPLHF
CDR3 DNA: TGTGCCAGCAGCCGCAGATGGCAGAATAATTCACCCCTCCACTTT

V gene: TRBV7-8
J gene: TRBJ1-1
D gene: TRBD1
clone size: once
CDR3 protein: CASSVLGTGGTTEAFF
CDR3 DNA: TGTGCCAGCAGCGTACTAGGGACAGGGGGCACCACTGAAGCTTTCTTT

V gene: TRBV6-5
J gene: TRBJ2-3
D gene: .
clone size: .
CDR3 protein: CASSVDSTTDTQYF
CDR3 DNA: TGTGCCAGCAGTGTTGACAGTACCACAGATACGCAGTATTTT

V gene: TRBV13
J gene: TRBJ1-1
D gene: TRBD1
clone size: once
CDR3 protein: CASSPGQKSEAFF
CDR3 DNA: TGTGCCAGCAGCCCGGGACAGAAATCTGAAGCTTTCTTT

V gene: TRBV7-9
J gene: TRBJ1-2
D gene: TRBD1
clone size: .
CDR3 protein: CASSLGTGYGYTF
CDR3 DNA: TGTGCCAGCAGCTTAGGGACAGGCTATGGCTACACCTTC

V gene: TRBV4-2
J gene: TRBJ1-4
D gene: .
clone size: .
CDR3 protein: CASSQVMRATNEKLFF
CDR3 DNA: TGTGCCAGCAGCCAAGTAATGAGGGCAACTAATGAAAAACTGTTTTTT

V gene: TRBV4-1
J gene: TRBJ2-1
D gene: .
clone size: .
CDR3 protein: CASSPSSGVGSYNEQFF
CDR3 DNA: TGCGCCAGCAGCCCGAGTAGCGGCGTAGGGTCCTACAATGAGCAGTTCTTC

V gene: TRBV9
J gene: TRBJ2-7
D gene: TRBD1
clone size: once
CDR3 protein: CASSTGTGYEQYF
CDR3 DNA: TGTGCCAGCAGCACCGGGACAGGGTACGAGCAGTACTTC

V gene: TRBV2
J gene: TRBJ1-5
D gene: TRBD1
clone size: .
CDR3 protein: CASTRTGSNQPQHF
CDR3 DNA: TGTGCCAGCACCCGGACAGGCAGCAATCAGCCCCAGCATTTT

V gene: TRBV10-3
J gene: TRBJ1-1
D gene: .
clone size: .
CDR3 protein: CAISEWAAEAFF
CDR3 DNA: TGTGCCATCAGTGAGTGGGCCGCTGAAGCTTTCTTT

V gene: TRBV2
J gene: TRBJ2-7
D gene: TRBD1
clone size: .
CDR3 protein: CASSEADRGISYEQYF
CDR3 DNA: TGTGCCAGCAGTGAGGCGGACAGGGGGATCTCCTACGAGCAGTACTTC

V gene: TRBV18
J gene: TRBJ1-1
D gene: .
clone size: .
CDR3 protein: CASSPGGGVGTEAFF
CDR3 DNA: TGTGCCAGCTCACCCGGTGGGGGGGTTGGCACTGAAGCTTTCTTT

V gene: TRBV27
J gene: TRBJ2-1
D gene: .
clone size: few
CDR3 protein: CATKGYLGGEQFF
CDR3 DNA: TGTGCCACAAAGGGATATCTGGGAGGTGAGCAGTTCTTC

V gene: TRBV14
J gene: TRBJ1-2
D gene: TRBD1
clone size: .
CDR3 protein: CASSFAGTAHYYTF
CDR3 DNA: TGTGCCAGCAGCTTCGCCGGGACAGCGCACTACTACACCTTC

V gene: TRBV2
J gene: TRBJ1-1
D gene: .
clone size: few
CDR3 protein: CASREQGFTEAFF
CDR3 DNA: TGTGCCAGCAGAGAACAGGGATTTACTGAAGCTTTCTTT

V gene: TRBV5-6
J gene: TRBJ1-2
D gene: .
clone size: .
CDR3 protein: CASSLGVLDGYTF
CDR3 DNA: TGTGCCAGCAGCTTGGGAGTTTTGGATGGCTACACCTTC

V gene: TRBV6-8
J gene: TRBJ2-7
D gene: .
clone size: .
CDR3 protein: CASSLEETSGDKRLYEQYF
CDR3 DNA: TGTGCCAGCAGTCTAGAGGAGACCTCAGGGGACAAAAGGTTATACGAGCAGTACTTC

V gene: TRBV2
J gene: TRBJ1-4
D gene: .
clone size: .
CDR3 protein: CASSEIFGAARNEKLFF
CDR3 DNA: TGTGCCAGCAGTGAAATATTTGGGGCAGCCAGAAATGAAAAACTGTTTTTT

V gene: TRBV5-6
J gene: TRBJ2-2
D gene: .
clone size: .
CDR3 protein: CASSLGQLNTGELFF
CDR3 DNA: TGTGCCAGCAGCTTGGGACAGTTAAACACCGGGGAGCTGTTTTTT

V gene: TRBV13
J gene: TRBJ1-3
D gene: TRBD1
clone size: .
CDR3 protein: CASSFSGGQGWPSGNTIYF
CDR3 DNA: TGTGCCAGCAGCTTTAGCGGGGGACAGGGGTGGCCCTCTGGAAACACCATATATTTT

V gene: TRBV5-6
J gene: TRBJ1-1
D gene: .
clone size: few
CDR3 protein: CASSSGTTEAFF
CDR3 DNA: TGTGCCAGCAGCTCCGGTACCACTGAAGCTTTCTTT

V gene: TRBV11-2
J gene: TRBJ1-2
D gene: .
clone size: few
CDR3 protein: CASSAVPGSHYGYTF
CDR3 DNA: TGTGCCAGCAGCGCTGTCCCCGGTTCTCACTATGGCTACACCTTC

V gene: TRBV6-5
J gene: TRBJ2-7
D gene: TRBD1
clone size: .
CDR3 protein: CASSTPGTAYEQYF
CDR3 DNA: TGTGCCAGCAGTACCCCCGGGACAGCCTACGAGCAGTACTTC